The 20 T cell receptor beta chains below all came from one sample that was sequenced in a study of blood T cell repertoires in COVID-19. Assay used: immunoSEQ multiplex PCR; TCRdb lists only in-frame clones, some missing. The sample includes around 450,000 clones, roughly 89% of them seen just once. Sequenced input: peripheral blood. Every receptor here comes from a woman in her twenties or thirties with acute or convalescent COVID-19.

This clone was seen once. The CDR3 protein is CAWSVPWTGALHTIYF. The CDR3 coding sequence is TGTGCCTGGAGTGTCCCCTGGACAGGGGCCCTACACACCATATATTTT. This sequence joins TRBV30 and TRBJ1-3, with 9 bases aligning to TRBD1. In germline, CDR1 is GTSNPN, CDR2 SVGIG (reference sequence). The CDR3 spans 16 residues. Trimming cost V 0 bases and J 8 bases; bases outside gene matches: 11. The whole variable domain, remainder taken from reference TRBV30 and TRBJ1-3, is SQTIHQWPATLVQPVGSPLSLECTVEGTSNPNLYWYRQAAGRGLQLLFYSVGIGQISSEVPQNLSASRPQDRQFILSSKKLLLSDSGFYLCAWSVPWTGALHTIYFGEGSWLTVV.

V is TRBV6-1 and J is TRBJ2-7, with 7 bases matching TRBD2. CDR1 MNHNS and CDR2 SASEGT come from the germline V gene. The J segment lost 7 bases and the V segment lost 2 bases, leaving 14 bases of the junction unmatched. This CDR3 is built from 16 residues. The CDR3 sequence is CASSERLGRTSAEQYF. The DNA for the CDR3 is TGTGCCAGCAGTGAAAGACTGGGACGTACTAGCGCGGAGCAGTACTTC.

The chain recombines TRBV5-6 with TRBJ2-5; 15 positions match TRBD2. J was trimmed by 4 bases and V by 4 bases; bases with no gene match: 2. The CDR3 extends over 15 amino acids. Germline V gene data show CDR1 as SGHDT and CDR2 as YYEEEE. The CDR3 nucleotides are TGTGCCAGCAGCCTGGGACTAGCGGGGGGAGAGACCCAGTACTTC. This gives the protein CASSLGLAGGETQYF.

The sample holds many counts of this clone. This chain joins TRBV7-2 and TRBJ1-6, with D perhaps matching TRBD1 (5 bases). The CDR3 runs 20 residues. Per germline, CDR1 SGHTA and CDR2 FQGNSA. V lost 0 bases and J 0 bases, leaving 18 bases between the germline ends. The CDR3 loop is CASSLAAAGGSGSYNSPLHF. CDR3 nucleotides: TGTGCCAGCAGCTTAGCGGCCGCCGGGGGTTCAGGCTCCTATAATTCACCCCTCCACTTT.

Here the CDR3 DNA reads TGCGCCAGCAGCGTAGGGACTAGCGGGGGCCTTGGCACAGATACGCAGTATTTT. Amino acid sequence: CASSVGTSGGLGTDTQYF. V and J are TRBV5-1 and TRBJ2-3; 14 nucleotides line up with TRBD2. Trimming at V came to 4 bases and at J to 1 base, leaving 8 bases not matched to a gene. The germline CDR1 and CDR2 sequences are SGHRS and YFSETQ. The CDR3 consists of 18 residues.

This clone was seen only once. The rearrangement uses TRBV27 and TRBJ2-2, with unresolved D. CDR1 is MNHEY, CDR2 SMNVEV, per germline (reference sequence). There are 14 residues in the CDR3. The V end lost 4 bases, the J end lost 1 base, and 7 bases lay between the germline ends. CDR3 region: CASSYQRNTGELFF. CDR3 nucleotides: TGTGCCAGCAGTTATCAGCGGAACACCGGGGAGCTGTTTTTT.

CDR3 DNA sequence: TGTGCCAGCAGTTTAGGAGGGGGCCTCAATCAGCCCCAGCATTTT. Its protein product is CASSLGGGLNQPQHF. The J gene is TRBJ1-5, the V gene TRBV28, with 7 nucleotides matching TRBD1. In germline, CDR1 is MDHEN, CDR2 SYDVKM. Trimming at V came to 2 bases and at J to 3 bases, leaving 4 bases not matched to a gene. The CDR3 extends over 15 amino acids.

J is TRBJ2-3 and V is TRBV2; D gene uncertain. CDR1 is SNHLY, CDR2 FYNNEI, per germline. The CDR3 sequence is 12 residues long. V was trimmed by 4 bases and J by 2 bases, leaving 4 bases between them. The CDR3 bases are TGTGCCAGCAGTGGGCCCACAGATACGCAGTATTTT. Translated, it gives CASSGPTDTQYF.

This chain joins TRBV28 and TRBJ1-2; TRBD1 matches at 8 bases. The ends lost 7 bases at V and 4 bases at J; junction bases unmatched: 8. CDR3 length: 14 amino acids. Germline V lookup: CDR1 MDHEN, CDR2 SYDVKM. The chain's CDR3 is CASTTSRGPYGYTF. The CDR3 coding sequence is TGTGCCAGCACTACCAGCAGGGGGCCCTATGGCTACACCTTC.

The chain employs TRBV19 and TRBJ2-3, with D unclear. The V gene lost 5 bases and the J gene lost 0 bases, with 15 bases spanning the gap. This CDR3 has 16 amino acids. Germline V gene sequence: CDR1 LNHDA, CDR2 SQIVND (reference sequence). The CDR3 nucleotides are TGTGCCAGTAGTCCCCGTAGGCAGGCGAGCACAGATACGCAGTATTTT. It codes for CASSPRRQASTDTQYF.

This clone was recorded once. The V gene is TRBV2, the J gene TRBJ1-5; a weak D match, TRBD1 (6 bases). This CDR3 is 17 amino acids long. The V gene's germline CDR1 is SNHLY and CDR2 FYNNEI. Between the trimmed V and J ends, which lost 0 bases and 6 bases, there was a span of 18 bases. The CDR3 DNA reads TGTGCCAGCAGTGAAGCGGGGAGCGGGACATTATCTCAGCCCCAGCATTTT. Protein sequence: CASSEAGSGTLSQPQHF.

V gene TRBV4-2 combines with J gene TRBJ2-1; 8 bases line up with TRBD2. Trimming cost V 1 base and J 0 bases; bases outside gene matches: 14. Germline CDR1 is LGHNA and CDR2 is YNFKEQ. This CDR3 has 20 residues. Here the CDR3 reads CASSQGHGTSNPSSYNEQFF. The DNA for the CDR3 is TGTGCCAGCAGCCAAGGACACGGGACTAGTAATCCGAGCTCCTACAATGAGCAGTTCTTC.

The V gene is TRBV12-3 or TRBV12-4, the J gene TRBJ2-7; the D is unclear. This CDR3 spans 12 amino acids. V was cut by 3 bases and J by 5 bases, with 8 bases left in between. The CDR3 loop reads CASSFLAHEQYF. The CDR3 DNA sequence: TGTGCCAGCAGTTTTTTAGCTCACGAGCAGTACTTC.

Comments on this clone: The junction differs from germline at one of its ends, possibly a read error. V usage is TRBV6-1 and J usage is TRBJ1-6; 7 bases line up with TRBD1. Germline V lookup: CDR1 MNHNS, CDR2 SASEGT. This CDR3 has 15 amino acids. The CDR3 region has the DNA TGTGCCAGCAGAGAAGACAGGGCTAATAATTCACCCCTCCACTTT. Protein product: CASREDRANNSPLHF.

J is TRBJ2-3 and V is TRBV28, with 12 bases that match TRBD2. The V gene's germline CDR1 is MDHEN and CDR2 SYDVKM. V lost 7 bases to trimming and J lost 0 bases; unmatched junction nucleotides: 14. This CDR3 is 19 amino acids long. The CDR3, as DNA: TGTGCCAGCACCACAACTAGCGGGGGGCCAATGACTAGCACAGATACGCAGTATTTT. It translates to CASTTTSGGPMTSTDTQYF.

The chain joins TRBV11-2 to TRBJ2-6; 8 bases line up with TRBD2. This CDR3 has 16 amino acids. J gave up 0 bases and V 8 bases, and 6 bases lay outside the gene matches. Germline V gene data show CDR1 as SGHAT and CDR2 as FQNNGV. CDR3 in DNA: TGTGCCAGCGTACGGGGGGGAAGCTCTGGGGCCAACGTCCTGACTTTC. This encodes CASVRGGSSGANVLTF.

The rearrangement links TRBV30 to TRBJ2-1, with a tentative D call TRBD1 (5 bases). This CDR3 region has 13 residues. The V and J ends lost 7 bases and 13 bases respectively, with 23 bases between them. Germline V gene lookup returns CDR1 GTSNPN and CDR2 SVGIG (reference sequence). For the CDR3, the DNA is TGTGCCTCACTCGGGCAGTTGGGGCAAGAACAGTTCTTC. Residues: CASLGQLGQEQFF.

The chain employs TRBV6-2 or TRBV6-3 and TRBJ1-4; TRBD1 aligns across 7 bases. This CDR3 contains 18 residues. Per the germline V gene, CDR1 is MNHEY and CDR2 is SVGEGT. J lost 0 bases, V lost 6 bases, and 13 bases had no gene match. CDR3 amino acids: CASSQFGTALTTNEKLFF. CDR3 DNA sequence: TGTGCCAGCAGCCAATTCGGGACAGCCCTCACAACTAATGAAAAACTGTTTTTT.

The chain carries TRBV7-9 and TRBJ2-7, with D perhaps TRBD2 (5 bases). Germline V gene sequence: CDR1 SEHNR, CDR2 FQNEAQ (reference sequence). Trimming removed 5 bases from V and 7 bases from J, with 12 bases in between. CDR3 size: 12 residues. CDR3 sequence reads: CASSDGVPEQYF. The DNA for the CDR3 is TGTGCCAGCAGCGACGGGGTTCCAGAGCAGTACTTC.

The chain uses TRBV3-1 (or the pseudogene TRBV3-2) and TRBJ2-4; D is undetermined. The CDR3 totals 12 residues. The germline gives CDR1 LGHDT, CDR2 YNNKEL (reference sequence). Trimming left V 5 bases short and J 6 bases short, with 8 bases between. This CDR3 is CASSDMGNIQYF. CDR3 sequence (DNA): TGTGCCAGCAGCGACATGGGAAACATTCAGTACTTC.